These 21 T cell receptor beta chains were all obtained from the same sample, sequenced in a study of CD4+ T cells in melanoma. Clones were sequenced by immunoSEQ multiplex PCR, and TCRdb holds only the in-frame ones, with some missing. This sample has 9,300 or so clones, with roughly 63% found just once. Sequencing was done on a sample of cells from a culture (not recorded whether cultured in vitro). Receptors were obtained from a human donor with melanoma.

This clone was counted only a few times. This rearrangement joins TRBV5-1 to TRBJ1-5; D gene unclear. Germline lookup yields CDR1 SGHRS and CDR2 YFSETQ. The CDR3 loop spans 14 amino acids. The V end lost 0 bases, the J end lost 3 bases, and 7 bases lay between the germline ends. In DNA form, the CDR3 reads TGCGCCAGCAGCTTGGACGGATTCAATCAGCCCCAGCATTTT. Translation: CASSLDGFNQPQHF.

V gene TRBV6-1 combines with J gene TRBJ2-3; D not certain. CDR1 MNHNS and CDR2 SASEGT come from the germline V gene. CDR3 length equals 12 residues. Trimming removed 1 base at V and 9 bases at J, with 8 bases between. CDR3 residues: CASSEVKGTQYF. As DNA, the CDR3 is TGTGCCAGCAGTGAAGTCAAGGGCACGCAGTATTTT.

This sequence joins TRBV4-1 and TRBJ2-2, with 12 nucleotides matching TRBD2. Germline-derived CDR1 and CDR2 are MGHRA and YSYEKL. The CDR3 length is 16 residues. With 4 bases clipped from V and 6 bases from J, the junction kept 6 bases outside the gene matches. The CDR3 bases are TGCGCCAGCAGCCTAAGACTAGCGGGGGACGCCGGGGAGCTGTTTTTT. Translation: CASSLRLAGDAGELFF.

This clone has more than one count but fewer than ten. V usage is TRBV5-3 and J usage is TRBJ1-1, with D perhaps TRBD1 (5 bases). TRBV5-3 is classed as an ORF, of uncertain function. V shed 2 bases and J shed 1 base, with 18 bases lying between them. This CDR3 is built from 17 residues. The CDR3 spells CARSFLNGGTRNTEAFF. CDR3 DNA: TGTGCCAGAAGCTTCCTCAACGGGGGGACGAGGAACACTGAAGCTTTCTTT.

Only a few counts were recorded for this clone. The V gene is TRBV28, the J gene TRBJ2-7; D could derive from TRBD1 or TRBD2 (7 bases each). The length of the CDR3 is 14 residues. V lost 3 bases and J 11 bases, leaving 20 bases between the germline ends. The germline gives CDR1 MDHEN, CDR2 SYDVKM. The chain's CDR3 is CASSFRGGTPPKYF. The CDR3 nucleotides are TGTGCCAGCAGTTTCAGGGGGGGCACCCCTCCGAAGTACTTC.

V usage is TRBV29-1 and J usage is TRBJ2-7; 10 bases map to TRBD1. Germline V CDR1 and CDR2: SQVTM, ANQGSEA. The CDR3 has 13 amino acids. The J segment lost 4 bases and the V segment lost 3 bases, leaving 3 bases of the junction unmatched. CDR3 DNA: TGCAGCGTTGATCAGGGACAGGGGTACGAGCAGTACTTC. Translating it yields CSVDQGQGYEQYF.

A few counts support this clone. The V gene is TRBV25-1, the J gene TRBJ1-2; D gene uncertain. Germline CDR1 is MGHDK and CDR2 is SYGVNS. The CDR3 runs 13 residues. The ends were cut back, 1 base at V and 6 bases at J, with 9 bases in the middle. CDR3 coding DNA: TGTGCCAGCAGTGAATTGAGTGGAAATGGCTACACCTTC. Protein: CASSELSGNGYTF.

The chain uses TRBV4-1 and TRBJ2-3; TRBD2 matches 14 bases. Trimming took 3 bases from V and 0 from J; bases not matched to a gene: 5. The CDR3 loop spans 18 amino acids. Germline CDR1 is MGHRA and CDR2 is YSYEKL. CDR3 sequence (DNA): TGCGCCAGCAGCCAGCGACTAGCGGGGGGGCAGAGCACAGATACGCAGTATTTT. It specifies CASSQRLAGGQSTDTQYF.

The rearrangement joins TRBV7-9 to TRBJ2-1, with 9 nucleotides matching TRBD1. The V and J ends lost 5 bases and 2 bases, in that order; junction bases with no gene match: 4. The CDR3 length is 15 residues. Germline lookup yields CDR1 SEHNR and CDR2 FQNEAQ (reference sequence). The CDR3 is CASSRTGGPYNEQFF. CDR3 in DNA: TGTGCCAGCAGCCGTACAGGGGGCCCCTACAATGAGCAGTTCTTC. Full variable domain (rest looked up from reference TRBV7-9 and TRBJ2-1): DTGVSQNPRHKITKRGQNVTFRCDPISEHNRLYWYRQTLGQGPEFLTYFQNEAQLEKSRLLSDRFSAERPKGSFSTLEIQRTEQGDSAMYLCASSRTGGPYNEQFFGPGTRLTVL.

The chain carries TRBV5-1 and TRBJ1-1; 7 nucleotides agree with TRBD1. Germline trimming cut 4 bases from V and 2 bases from J; bases unmatched to any gene: 8. This CDR3 spans 15 amino acids. The V gene's germline CDR1 is SGHRS and CDR2 YFSETQ. The CDR3 sequence is CASSLTTGPNTEAFF. The CDR3 DNA reads TGCGCCAGCAGCCTAACGACAGGGCCCAACACTGAAGCTTTCTTT.

The V and J genes are TRBV30 and TRBJ1-1; D unresolved. The CDR3 has 12 residues. Trimming took 3 bases from V and 0 from J, leaving 5 bases between them. Germline-derived CDR1 and CDR2 are GTSNPN and SVGIG (reference sequence). The CDR3 loop is CAWSRMNTEAFF. The DNA of the CDR3 is TGTGCCTGGAGCCGTATGAACACTGAAGCTTTCTTT.

The V call is TRBV5-1, the J call TRBJ1-6; unclear D gene. Trimming took 0 bases from V and 10 from J, leaving 14 bases between them. Germline values: CDR1 SGHRS, CDR2 YFSETQ. CDR3 length equals 15 residues. As DNA, the CDR3 is TGCGCCAGCAGCTTGGCCACCGGGTCGGAATCACCCCTCCACTTT. It encodes CASSLATGSESPLHF.

This clone has only a few counts. V is TRBV30 and J is TRBJ1-2; the D is unclear. CDR3 size: 12 residues. Germline CDR1 and CDR2: GTSNPN and SVGIG (reference sequence). V lost 4 bases, J lost 7 bases, and 13 bases lay in between. The DNA of the CDR3 is TGTGCCTGGACTTCCTTGGCTCTTGGCTACACCTTC. The encoded protein is CAWTSLALGYTF.

The V call is TRBV6-1, the J call TRBJ1-6; perhaps TRBD1 as D (5 bases). The CDR3 has 15 residues. Germline V CDR1 and CDR2: MNHNS, SASEGT. The V end lost 4 bases, the J end lost 8 bases, and 15 bases lay between the germline ends. CDR3 protein: CASSARRGGDSPLHF. The CDR3 DNA sequence: TGTGCCAGCAGTGCCCGCCGGGGGGGAGATTCACCCCTCCACTTT.

This chain connects TRBV27 to TRBJ1-6; TRBD1 is a possible D gene (5 bases). The CDR3 consists of 16 residues. Trimming took off 8 bases at V and 5 bases at J, with 19 bases between the two ends. Germline CDR1 reads MNHEY; CDR2 reads SMNVEV (reference sequence). As DNA, the CDR3 is TGTGCCAGCCGACTCAGGGCAGGGTTAAATAATTCACCCCTCCACTTT. Protein: CASRLRAGLNNSPLHF.

The J gene is TRBJ2-7, the V gene TRBV11-1; D uncertain. The CDR3 sequence is 13 residues long. In germline, CDR1 is SGHAT, CDR2 FQDESV (reference sequence). Trimming cost V 3 bases and J 6 bases, with 12 bases left between them. The CDR3 here is CASSFYLSGEQYF. Here the CDR3 DNA reads TGTGCCAGCAGCTTTTACCTATCCGGCGAGCAGTACTTC.

The gene calls are TRBV6-1 and TRBJ2-5, with TRBD2 identical over 9 bases. The CDR3 contains 18 residues. CDR1 is MNHNS, CDR2 SASEGT, per germline. The V gene end was trimmed by 4 bases and the J gene end by 3 bases; junction bases not matched to a gene: 15. DNA of the CDR3: TGTGCCAGCAGTGCACTCGCGGGGGGGGTAGGCCTCAAAGAGACCCAGTACTTC. Amino acids: CASSALAGGVGLKETQYF.

The V call is TRBV5-1, the J call TRBJ2-4; D unresolved. Germline values: CDR1 SGHRS, CDR2 YFSETQ. Trimming pared 4 bases from V and 6 bases from J, leaving 14 bases between. CDR3 size: 14 residues. The CDR3 sequence: CASSPDPPINIQYF. In nucleotides, the CDR3 is TGCGCCAGCAGCCCCGATCCCCCCATAAACATTCAGTACTTC. Variable domain in full (rest from reference TRBV5-1 and TRBJ2-4): KAGVTQTPRYLIKTRGQQVTLSCSPISGHRSVSWYQQTPGQGLQFLFEYFSETQRNKGNFPGRFSGRQFSNSRSEMNVSTLELGDSALYLCASSPDPPINIQYFGAGTRLSVL.

V is TRBV7-2 and J is TRBJ2-2; D may be TRBD1 or TRBD2 (5 bases each). CDR1 SGHTA and CDR2 FQGNSA come from the germline V gene. This CDR3 spans 15 amino acids. Between the trimmed V and J ends, which lost 2 bases and 8 bases, there was a span of 15 bases. The CDR3 DNA reads as TGTGCCAGCAGCTTATGGGACGGCATGGGGGGGGAGCTGTTTTTT. Encoded protein: CASSLWDGMGGELFF.

This rearrangement joins TRBV5-1 to TRBJ2-3; a weak D match, TRBD2 (7 bases). Trimming left V 4 bases short and J 8 bases short, with 17 bases between. The CDR3 loop spans 14 amino acids. From germline, CDR1 is SGHRS and CDR2 YFSETQ. The CDR3 coding sequence is TGCGCCAGCAGCCCCCCCGGCGGGGGCGTTACGCAGTATTTT. It encodes CASSPPGGGVTQYF.

The chain has TRBV7-9 and TRBJ1-1, with D unresolved. This CDR3 region has 13 residues. V was cut by 2 bases and J by 2 bases, with 6 bases left in between. CDR1 and CDR2 from the germline V gene are SEHNR and FQNEAQ (reference sequence). Here the CDR3 reads CASSLNSNTEAFF. In DNA, the CDR3 is TGTGCCAGCAGCTTAAACAGCAACACTGAAGCTTTCTTT.